This entry is about one T cell receptor beta chain. Only in-frame clones appear in the TCRdb table, and some are missing; sequencing was by immunoSEQ multiplex PCR. The table has about 17,000 clones, more than 75% seen once. The CDR3 has 13 residues. Trimming cost V 5 bases and J 8 bases; bases outside gene matches: 6. Looked up from germline, CDR1 is SNHLY and CDR2 is FYNNEI. The data belong to a study of T cell repertoires in ileal Crohn's disease. Time point here: inflamed ileum from the surgical specimen. The chain links TRBV2 to TRBJ1-2; 9 bases match TRBD1. The clonotype originates from an adult with Crohn's disease. Sequencing used ileal tissue. The CDR3 protein is CASSYTGGDGYTF. The CDR3 coding sequence is TGTGCCAGCAGTTATACAGGGGGCGACGGCTACACCTTC. Drawing the rest from reference TRBV2 and TRBJ1-2, the complete variable domain is EPEVTQTPSHQVTQMGQEVILRCVPISNHLYFYWYRQILGQKVEFLVSFYNNEISEKSEIFDDQFSVERPDGSNFTLKIRSTKLEDSAMYFCASSYTGGDGYTFGSGTRLTVV.